This TCR beta chain was captured in a study of blood T cell repertoires in COVID-19. Study background: Samples representing acute and convalescent COVID-19 were sourced from the United States, Italy and Spain.

Original analysis: Reference gene primer amplification gave estimated nucleated cell counts. Measured with immunoSEQ multiplex PCR; TCRdb has only the in-frame clones, and not every one. The DNA gave D and trimming, while V, J and clone size come from that table. The sample contains about 120,000 clones, roughly 80% of which appear only once. This CDR3 contains 14 residues. Germline CDR1 is LGHDT and CDR2 is YNNKEL (reference sequence). V dropped 1 base and J dropped 5 bases, with 9 bases sitting between them. The chain joins TRBV3-1 (or the pseudogene TRBV3-2) to TRBJ1-5, with D tentatively TRBD1 (5 bases). Sequenced material: peripheral blood. The TCR was taken from a man aged 65 to 85 with acute or convalescent COVID-19. CDR3: CASSQVGRDQPQHF. The DNA for the CDR3 is TGTGCCAGCAGCCAAGTCGGCAGGGATCAGCCCCAGCATTTT.